This T cell receptor (beta chain) was identified during a study of blood T cell repertoires in COVID-19. About the study: Collection of acute and convalescent COVID-19 samples took place in the United States, Italy and Spain. PBMCs, B-cell-depleted T cells, or T cells provided the cDNA or gDNA that made up the material.

The CDR3 sequence is 15 residues long. After removal of 4 bases from V and 2 bases from J, the junction contained 5 bases not matched to a gene. The V gene's germline CDR1 is LGHNA and CDR2 YNFKEQ. In the study's own analysis: By means of reference gene primer amplification, nucleated cell counts were estimated. Data came from immunoSEQ multiplex PCR; TCRdb stores just in-frame clones and leaves some out. V and J calls and clone size are given by that table; D and trimming were obtained from the DNA. The table lists approximately 120,000 clones, roughly 90% of them singletons, with over 1% in the top ten.

The receptor was derived from a woman of 80 years or more with acute or convalescent COVID-19. The gene calls are TRBV4-2 and TRBJ2-5; TRBD1 matches 9 bases. The specimen sequenced was peripheral blood. CDR3 sequence (DNA): TGTGCCAGCAGCCTACCGGGACAGGGACAAGAGACCCAGTACTTC. It codes for CASSLPGQGQETQYF.